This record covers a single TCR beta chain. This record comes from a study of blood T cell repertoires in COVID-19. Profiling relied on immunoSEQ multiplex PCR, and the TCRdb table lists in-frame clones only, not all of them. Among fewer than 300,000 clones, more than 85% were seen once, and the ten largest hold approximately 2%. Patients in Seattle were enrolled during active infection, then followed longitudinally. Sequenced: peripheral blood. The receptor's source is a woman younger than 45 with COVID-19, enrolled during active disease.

This CDR3 is CATRRDTGRSYEQYF. DNA for the CDR3: TGTGCCACCAGACGGGATACAGGGCGCTCCTACGAGCAGTACTTC. The chain has TRBV19 and TRBJ2-7; D is perhaps TRBD1 (6 bases). This CDR3 contains 15 residues. V was shortened by 10 bases and J by 0 bases, with 19 bases between the two germline ends. Looked up from germline, CDR1 is LNHDA and CDR2 is SQIVND (reference sequence).